This T cell receptor beta chain came from a study of CD8+ T cells in alopecia areata. About this clone itself: Its antigen is not known.

Overall study results and limits: The study found tofacitinib significantly decreased scalp clonality and expanded CD8+ clones among the top 100. Relative to normal scalp, lesional scalp, especially alopecia totalis/universalis, showed higher clonality.

The treatment: oral pan-JAK inhibitor, 5-10 mg twice daily. In each case, RNA was isolated and then reverse transcribed into cDNA as the sequencing template. This table comes from immunoSEQ multiplex PCR, and its TCRdb copy is limited to in-frame clones, with some not included. Among 200,000 to 250,000 clones listed, 64% were seen once. This TCR was recovered from a human donor with alopecia areata. The sample in question was CD4+ T cells sorted from blood, obtained at week 4, from a patient treated with tofacitinib.

The DNA of the CDR3 is TGCGCCAGCAGCTTGGGTTCGGGGGTGGGTCAAGAGACCCAGTACTTC. This gives the protein CASSLGSGVGQETQYF. The chain combines TRBV5-1 with TRBJ2-5; D possibly corresponds to TRBD2 (6 bases). Germline CDR1 is SGHRS and CDR2 is YFSETQ. The CDR3 runs to 16 residues. The V end lost 0 bases, the J end lost 2 bases, and 14 bases lay between the germline ends. Filled out from reference TRBV5-1 and TRBJ2-5, the complete variable domain reads KAGVTQTPRYLIKTRGQQVTLSCSPISGHRSVSWYQQTPGQGLQFLFEYFSETQRNKGNFPGRFSGRQFSNSRSEMNVSTLELGDSALYLCASSLGSGVGQETQYFGPGTRLLVL.